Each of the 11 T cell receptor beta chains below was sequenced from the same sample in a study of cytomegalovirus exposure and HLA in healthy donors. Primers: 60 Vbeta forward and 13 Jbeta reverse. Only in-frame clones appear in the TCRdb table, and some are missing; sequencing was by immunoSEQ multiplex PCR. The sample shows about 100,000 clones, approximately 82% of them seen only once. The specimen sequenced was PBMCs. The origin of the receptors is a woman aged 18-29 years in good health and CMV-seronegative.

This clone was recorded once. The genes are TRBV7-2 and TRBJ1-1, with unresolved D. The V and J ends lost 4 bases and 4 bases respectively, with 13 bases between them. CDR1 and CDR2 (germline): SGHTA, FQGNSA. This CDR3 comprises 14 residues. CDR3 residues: CASSSLFTGTEAFF. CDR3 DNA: TGTGCCAGCAGCTCCCTTTTTACTGGCACTGAAGCTTTCTTT.

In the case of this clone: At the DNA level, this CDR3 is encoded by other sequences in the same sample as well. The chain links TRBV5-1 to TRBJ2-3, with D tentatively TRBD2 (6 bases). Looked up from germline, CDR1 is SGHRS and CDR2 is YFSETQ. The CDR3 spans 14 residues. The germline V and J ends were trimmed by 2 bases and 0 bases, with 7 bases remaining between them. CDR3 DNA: TGCGCCAGCAGCTTAGGGACTAGCACAGATACGCAGTATTTT. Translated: CASSLGTSTDTQYF.

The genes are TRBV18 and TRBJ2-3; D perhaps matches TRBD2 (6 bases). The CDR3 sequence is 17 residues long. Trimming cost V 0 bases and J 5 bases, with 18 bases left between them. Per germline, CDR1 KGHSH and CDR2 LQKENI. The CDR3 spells CASSPPRGNAEGDTQYF. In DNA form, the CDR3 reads TGTGCCAGCTCACCACCGCGGGGTAACGCAGAGGGAGATACGCAGTATTTT.

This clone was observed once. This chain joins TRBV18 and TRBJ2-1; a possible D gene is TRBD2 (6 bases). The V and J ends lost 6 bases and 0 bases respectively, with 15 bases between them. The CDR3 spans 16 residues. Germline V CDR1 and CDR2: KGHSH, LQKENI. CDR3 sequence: CASSRTSGYSYNEQFF. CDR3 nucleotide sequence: TGTGCCAGCTCCCGTACGAGCGGGTACTCCTACAATGAGCAGTTCTTC.

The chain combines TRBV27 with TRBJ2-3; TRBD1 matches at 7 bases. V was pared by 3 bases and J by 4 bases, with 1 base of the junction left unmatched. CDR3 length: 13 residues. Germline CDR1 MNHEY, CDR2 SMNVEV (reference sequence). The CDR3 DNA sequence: TGTGCCAGCAGTTTGGGGACAGCAGATACGCAGTATTTT. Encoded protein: CASSLGTADTQYF.

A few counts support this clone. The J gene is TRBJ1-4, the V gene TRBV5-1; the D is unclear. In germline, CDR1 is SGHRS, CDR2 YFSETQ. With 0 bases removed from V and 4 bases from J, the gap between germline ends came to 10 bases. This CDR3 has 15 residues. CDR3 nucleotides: TGCGCCAGCAGCTTGGCCGGAGGGATTAATGAAAAACTGTTTTTT. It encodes CASSLAGGINEKLFF.

CDR3 sequence reads: CATSAGEAYYGYTF. The CDR3 bases are TGTGCCACCAGCGCCGGTGAAGCTTACTATGGCTACACCTTC. This chain uses TRBV15 with TRBJ1-2; no clear D. This CDR3 region has 14 residues. V was pared by 5 bases and J by 3 bases, with 13 bases between. In germline, CDR1 is LNHNV, CDR2 YYDKDF (reference sequence). Using reference TRBV15 and TRBJ1-2 for the parts outside the CDR3, the full variable domain is DAMVIQNPRYQVTQFGKPVTLSCSQTLNHNVMYWYQQKSSQAPKLLFHYYDKDFNNEADTPDNFQSRRPNTSFCFLDIRSPGLGDTAMYLCATSAGEAYYGYTFGSGTRLTVV.

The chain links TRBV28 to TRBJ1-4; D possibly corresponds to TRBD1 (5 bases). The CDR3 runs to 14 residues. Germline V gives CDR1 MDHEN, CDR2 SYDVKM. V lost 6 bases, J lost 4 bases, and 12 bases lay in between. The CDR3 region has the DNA TGTGCCAGCAGGGTCCAGGGTAATAATGAAAAACTGTTTTTT. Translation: CASRVQGNNEKLFF. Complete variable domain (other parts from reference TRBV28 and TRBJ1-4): DVKVTQSSRYLVKRTGEKVFLECVQDMDHENMFWYRQDPGLGLRLIYFSYDVKMKEKGDIPEGYSVSREKKERFSLILESASTNQTSMYLCASRVQGNNEKLFFGSGTQLSVL.

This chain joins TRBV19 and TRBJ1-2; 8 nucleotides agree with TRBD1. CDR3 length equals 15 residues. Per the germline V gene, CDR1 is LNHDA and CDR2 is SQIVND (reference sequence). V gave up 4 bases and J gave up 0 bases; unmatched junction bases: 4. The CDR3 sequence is CASSRQGKANYGYTF. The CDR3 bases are TGTGCCAGTAGTAGACAGGGGAAAGCTAACTATGGCTACACCTTC.

This CDR3 reads CASSFFRQDPNTGELFF. The CDR3, as DNA: TGTGCCAGCAGTTTTTTCCGACAGGACCCTAATACCGGGGAGCTGTTTTTT. The V call is TRBV28, the J call TRBJ2-2; D possibly corresponds to TRBD1 (6 bases). The CDR3 is made up of 17 amino acids. V lost 3 bases and J lost 5, with 19 bases in between. CDR1 and CDR2 (germline): MDHEN, SYDVKM.

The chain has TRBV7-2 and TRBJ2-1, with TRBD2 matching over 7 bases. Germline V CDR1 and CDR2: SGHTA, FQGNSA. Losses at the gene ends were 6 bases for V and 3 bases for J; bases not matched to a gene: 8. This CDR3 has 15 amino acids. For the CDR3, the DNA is TGTGCCAGCAGTCTCGGACTAGGCGGCTACAATGAGCAGTTCTTC. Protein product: CASSLGLGGYNEQFF.